Listed below are T cell receptor beta chains from one sample, sequenced in a study of T cell repertoires in cytomegalovirus infection. These receptors' antigens are unknown. TCRdb passed the reads through MiXCR, listing each CDR3 protein once. There are under 300,000 distinct CDR3 sequences in the sample; 20% to 25% occur only once, and about 21% lies in the top ten. Specimen: cultured PBMCs, collected from culture after CMV antigen stimulation. These receptors came from a human donor in good health (CMV status not recorded). Some clones in this sample may be carry-over from other donors' samples. CDR3s include the opening cysteine and the closing phenylalanine or tryptophan. A D gene is named only where the DNA matches it firmly. Clone size is stated in some rows and not others, as once, few, many or a class when expanded.

J gene | V gene | clone size | CDR3 length | D gene | CDR3 protein | CDR3 DNA
TRBJ1-4 | TRBV7-2 | many | 15 | NA | CASSSQAAANEKLFF | TGTGCCAGCAGCTCTCAGGCGGCGGCTAATGAAAAACTGTTTTTT
TRBJ2-7 | TRBV20-1 | NA | 14 | NA | CSAAPSVSSYEQYF | TGCAGTGCGGCCCCTAGCGTCAGCTCCTACGAGCAGTACTTC
TRBJ2-5 | TRBV6-5 | NA | 12 | NA | CASSSTSLTQYF | TGTGCCAGCAGTTCAACCTCTCTCACCCAGTACTTC
TRBJ2-1 | TRBV7-9 | NA | 14 | NA | CASSLPHWVSKQFF | TGTGCCAGCAGCTTACCCCACTGGGTTAGTAAGCAGTTCTTC
TRBJ2-5 | TRBV15 | NA | 13 | NA | CATSSAGTETQYF | TGTGCCACCAGCAGTGCGGGGACAGAGACCCAGTACTTC
TRBJ2-2 | TRBV28 | NA | 14 | TRBD1 | CASSWGRRGGELFF | TGTGCCAGCAGTTGGGGTCGCAGGGGGGGGGAGCTGTTTTTT
TRBJ1-3 | TRBV9 | few | 15 | NA | CASSDGPHSGNTIYF | TGTGCCAGCAGCGATGGTCCCCACTCTGGAAACACCATATATTTT
TRBJ2-3 | TRBV7-6 | NA | 15 | NA | CASSLGPRDTDTQYF | TGTGCTAGCAGCTTAGGCCCCAGGGACACAGATACGCAGTATTTT
TRBJ2-3 | TRBV7-2 | many | 12 | NA | CASSEYTDTQYF | TGTGCCAGCAGCGAGTACACAGATACGCAGTATTTT
TRBJ1-5 | TRBV2 | NA | 15 | NA | CASSPPGHSNQPQHF | TGTGCCAGCAGTCCCCCCGGACATAGCAATCAGCCCCAGCATTTT
TRBJ1-5 | TRBV11-3 | NA | 14 | NA | CASSLDGKNQPQHF | TGTGCCAGCAGCTTAGATGGGAAGAATCAGCCCCAGCATTTT
TRBJ2-4 | TRBV19 | NA | 12 | NA | CASSGQMNIQYF | TGTGCCAGTTCGGGTCAGATGAACATTCAGTACTTC
TRBJ2-3 | TRBV2 | NA | 15 | NA | CASSEWTTDTDTQYF | TGTGCCAGCAGTGAATGGACGACAGACACAGATACGCAGTATTTT
TRBJ1-5 | TRBV6-2/TRBV6-3 | NA | 14 | NA | CASSNGNSNQPQHF | TGTGCCAGCAGCAACGGGAATAGCAATCAGCCCCAGCATTTT
TRBJ2-5 | TRBV6-1 | NA | 17 | NA | CASSFGAGSPRGETQYF | TGTGCCAGCAGTTTTGGGGCCGGGTCCCCCAGGGGAGAGACCCAGTACTTC
TRBJ2-1 | TRBV28 | many | 14 | TRBD2 | CASRSGSSYNEQFF | TGTGCCAGCCGAAGCGGGAGCTCCTACAATGAGCAGTTCTTC
TRBJ2-6 | TRBV19 | NA | 18 | NA | CASSTPAGSISGANVLTF | TGTGCCAGTAGCACCCCCGCAGGGTCGATCTCTGGGGCCAACGTCCTGACTTTC
TRBJ2-5 | TRBV2 | few | 14 | TRBD1 | CASSVGGAYETQYF | TGTGCCAGCAGCGTAGGGGGCGCGTATGAGACCCAGTACTTC
TRBJ2-1 | TRBV12-3/TRBV12-4 | NA | 13 | NA | CASSFSEYNEQFF | TGTGCCAGCAGTTTTTCGGAGTACAATGAGCAGTTCTTC
TRBJ1-2 | TRBV12-3/TRBV12-4 | few | 13 | NA | CASSFTLSYGYTF | TGTGCCAGCAGTTTCACCCTATCTTATGGCTACACCTTC
TRBJ1-1 | TRBV7-3 | NA | 14 | NA | CASSLRGGDTEAFF | TGTGCCAGCAGCTTGCGGGGAGGGGACACTGAAGCTTTCTTT
TRBJ2-1 | TRBV6-2/TRBV6-3 | few | 13 | TRBD1 | CASSPLGGSEQFF | TGTGCCAGCAGTCCTCTAGGGGGCAGTGAGCAGTTCTTC
TRBJ2-3 | TRBV5-1 | NA | 16 | TRBD2 | CASAPTSGRVTDTQYF | TGCGCCAGCGCCCCGACTAGCGGGAGGGTAACAGATACGCAGTATTTT